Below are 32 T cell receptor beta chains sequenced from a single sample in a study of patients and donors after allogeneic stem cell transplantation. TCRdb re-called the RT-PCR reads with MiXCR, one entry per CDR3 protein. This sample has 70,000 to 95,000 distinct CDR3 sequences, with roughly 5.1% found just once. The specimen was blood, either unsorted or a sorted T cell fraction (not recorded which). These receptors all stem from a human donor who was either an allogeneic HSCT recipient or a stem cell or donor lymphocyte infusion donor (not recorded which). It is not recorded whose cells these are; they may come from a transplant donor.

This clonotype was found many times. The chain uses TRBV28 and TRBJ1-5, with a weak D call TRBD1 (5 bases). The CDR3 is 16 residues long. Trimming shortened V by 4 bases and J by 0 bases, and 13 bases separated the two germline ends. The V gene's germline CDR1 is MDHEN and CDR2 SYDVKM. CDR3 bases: TGTGCCAGCAGTTCCCAAGACAGCTATAGCAATCAGCCCCAGCATTTT. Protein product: CASSSQDSYSNQPQHF.

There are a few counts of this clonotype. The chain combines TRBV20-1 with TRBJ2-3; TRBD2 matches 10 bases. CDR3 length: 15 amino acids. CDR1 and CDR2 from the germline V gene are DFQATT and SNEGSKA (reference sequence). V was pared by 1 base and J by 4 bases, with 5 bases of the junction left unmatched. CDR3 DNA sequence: TGCAGTGCTAGAGCCACTAGCGGGGTGGCAGATACGCAGTATTTT. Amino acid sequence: CSARATSGVADTQYF.

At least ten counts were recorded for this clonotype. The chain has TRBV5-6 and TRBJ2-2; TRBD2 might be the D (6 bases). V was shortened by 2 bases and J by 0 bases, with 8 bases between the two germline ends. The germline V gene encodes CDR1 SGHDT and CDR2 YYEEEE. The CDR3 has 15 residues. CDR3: CASSFGGPNTGELFF. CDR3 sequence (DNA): TGTGCCAGCAGCTTCGGAGGGCCGAACACCGGGGAGCTGTTTTTT.

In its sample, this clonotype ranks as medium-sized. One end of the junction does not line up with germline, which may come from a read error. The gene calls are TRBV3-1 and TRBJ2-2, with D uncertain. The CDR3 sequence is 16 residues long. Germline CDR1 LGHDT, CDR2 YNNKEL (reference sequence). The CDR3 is CASSPRGKAKTGELFF. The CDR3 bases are TGTGCCAGCAGCCCCCGTGGCAAAGCGAAGACCGGGGAGCTGTTTTTT. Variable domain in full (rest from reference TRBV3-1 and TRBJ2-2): DTAVSQTPKYLVTQMGNDKSIKCEQNLGHDTMYWYKQDSKKFLKIMFSYNNKELIINETVPNRFSPKSPDKAHLNLHINSLELGDSAVYFCASSPRGKAKTGELFFGEGSRLTVL.

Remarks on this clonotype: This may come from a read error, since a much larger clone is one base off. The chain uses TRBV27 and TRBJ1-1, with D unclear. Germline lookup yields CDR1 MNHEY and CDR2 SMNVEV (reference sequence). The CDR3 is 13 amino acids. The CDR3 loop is CTSSSPSSAEAFF. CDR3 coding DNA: TGTACCAGCAGTTCCCCTAGTTCCGCTGAAGCTTTCTTT.

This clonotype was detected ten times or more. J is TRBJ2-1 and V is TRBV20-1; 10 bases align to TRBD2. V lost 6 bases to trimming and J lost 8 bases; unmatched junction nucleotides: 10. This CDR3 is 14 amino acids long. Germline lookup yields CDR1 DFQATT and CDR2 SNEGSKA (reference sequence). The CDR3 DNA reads TGCAGTGCCATGCGGGCTAGCGGGAGCCATGAGCAGTTCTTC. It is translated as CSAMRASGSHEQFF.

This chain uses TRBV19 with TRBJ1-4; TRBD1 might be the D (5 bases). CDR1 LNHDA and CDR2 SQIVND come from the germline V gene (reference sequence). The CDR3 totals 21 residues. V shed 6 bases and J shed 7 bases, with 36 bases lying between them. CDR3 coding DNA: TGTGCCAGTAGCCCCCCGCTTCTGTACCGGGACGGAACCTTGAGAAGTGAAAAACTGTTTTTT. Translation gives CASSPPLLYRDGTLRSEKLFF.

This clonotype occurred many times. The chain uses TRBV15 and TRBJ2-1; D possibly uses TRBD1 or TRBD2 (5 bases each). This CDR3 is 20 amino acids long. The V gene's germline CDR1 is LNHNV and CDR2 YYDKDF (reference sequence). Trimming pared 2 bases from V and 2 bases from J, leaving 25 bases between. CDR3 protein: CATSRPRGTTGQTPYNEQFF. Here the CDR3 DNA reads TGTGCCACCAGCAGACCTCGGGGCACAACGGGCCAGACCCCCTACAATGAGCAGTTCTTC. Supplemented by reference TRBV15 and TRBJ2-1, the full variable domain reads DAMVIQNPRYQVTQFGKPVTLSCSQTLNHNVMYWYQQKSSQAPKLLFHYYDKDFNNEADTPDNFQSRRPNTSFCFLDIRSPGLGDTAMYLCATSRPRGTTGQTPYNEQFFGPGTRLTVL.

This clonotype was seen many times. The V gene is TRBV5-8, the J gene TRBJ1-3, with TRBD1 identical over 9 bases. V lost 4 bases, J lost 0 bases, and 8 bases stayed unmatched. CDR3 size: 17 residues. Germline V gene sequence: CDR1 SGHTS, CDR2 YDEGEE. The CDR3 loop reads CASSRGQGRSSGNTIYF. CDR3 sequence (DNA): TGTGCCAGCAGCAGGGGACAGGGAAGGAGCTCTGGAAACACCATATATTTT.

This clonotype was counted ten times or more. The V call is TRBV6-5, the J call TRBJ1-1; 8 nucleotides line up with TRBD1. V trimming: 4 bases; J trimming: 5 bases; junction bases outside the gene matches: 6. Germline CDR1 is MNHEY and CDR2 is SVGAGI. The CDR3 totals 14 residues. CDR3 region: CASSSQGARTEAFF. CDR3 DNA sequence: TGTGCCAGCAGTTCTCAGGGGGCGCGGACTGAAGCTTTCTTT.

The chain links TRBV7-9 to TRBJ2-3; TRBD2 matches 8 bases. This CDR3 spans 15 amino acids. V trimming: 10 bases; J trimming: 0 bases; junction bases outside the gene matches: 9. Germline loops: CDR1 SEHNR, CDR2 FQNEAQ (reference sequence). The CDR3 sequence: CAILWTSTSTDTQYF. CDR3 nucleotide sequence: TGTGCCATCCTATGGACTAGCACTAGCACAGATACGCAGTATTTT.

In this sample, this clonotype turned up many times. The CDR3 sequence: CASSPSDIPRENIQYF. The CDR3, as DNA: TGTGCCAGCAGTCCCTCAGATATCCCACGGGAAAACATTCAGTACTTC. The chain combines TRBV12-3 or TRBV12-4 with TRBJ2-4; D remains ambiguous. V lost 5 bases to trimming and J lost 5 bases, with 19 bases between them. The CDR3 totals 16 residues.

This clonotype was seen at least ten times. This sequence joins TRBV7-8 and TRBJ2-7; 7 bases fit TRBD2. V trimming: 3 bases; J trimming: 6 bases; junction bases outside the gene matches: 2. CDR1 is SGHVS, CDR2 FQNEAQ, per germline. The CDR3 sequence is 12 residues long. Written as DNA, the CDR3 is TGTGCCAGCAGCTTTTGGGGGGGCGAGCAGTACTTC. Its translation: CASSFWGGEQYF.

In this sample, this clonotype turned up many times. CDR3 nucleotide sequence: TGCAGCGCCCTCGATGTAACCGGGGAGCTGTTTTTT. This sequence encodes CSALDVTGELFF. The J gene is TRBJ2-2, the V gene TRBV29-1; D gene unclear. Germline values: CDR1 SQVTM, CDR2 ANQGSEA. V lost 7 bases to trimming and J lost 5 bases, with 11 bases between them. The CDR3 covers 12 residues.

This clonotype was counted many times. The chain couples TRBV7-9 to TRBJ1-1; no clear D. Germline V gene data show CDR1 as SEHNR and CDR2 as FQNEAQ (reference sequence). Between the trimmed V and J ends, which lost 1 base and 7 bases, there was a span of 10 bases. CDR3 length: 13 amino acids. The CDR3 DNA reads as TGTGCCAGCAGCTTAGGGATACAATATGAAGCTTTCTTT. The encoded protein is CASSLGIQYEAFF.

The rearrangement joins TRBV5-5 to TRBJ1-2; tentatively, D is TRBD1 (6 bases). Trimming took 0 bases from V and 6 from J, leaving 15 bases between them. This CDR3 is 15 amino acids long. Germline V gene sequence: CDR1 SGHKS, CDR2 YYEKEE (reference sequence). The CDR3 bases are TGTGCCAGCAGCTTGGACAGGGAACACCTCAATGGCTACACCTTC. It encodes CASSLDREHLNGYTF. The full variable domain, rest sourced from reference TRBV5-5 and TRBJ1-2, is DAGVTQSPTHLIKTRGQQVTLRCSPISGHKSVSWYQQVLGQGPQFIFQYYEKEERGRGNFPDRFSARQFPNYSSELNVNALLLGDSALYLCASSLDREHLNGYTFGSGTRLTVV.

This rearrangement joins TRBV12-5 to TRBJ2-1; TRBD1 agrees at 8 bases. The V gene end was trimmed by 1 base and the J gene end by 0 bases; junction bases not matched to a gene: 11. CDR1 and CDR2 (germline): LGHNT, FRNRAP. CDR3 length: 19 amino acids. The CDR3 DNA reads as TGTGCTAGTGGTTTGGACAGCAGGGGGCTTTGGAGCTCCTACAATGAGCAGTTCTTC. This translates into CASGLDSRGLWSSYNEQFF.

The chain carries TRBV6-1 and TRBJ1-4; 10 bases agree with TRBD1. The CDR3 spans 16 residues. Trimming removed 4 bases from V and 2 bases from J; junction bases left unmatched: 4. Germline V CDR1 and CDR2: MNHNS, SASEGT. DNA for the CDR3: TGTGCCAGCAGTGGACAGGGGGCCGTGACTAATGAAAAACTGTTTTTT. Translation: CASSGQGAVTNEKLFF.

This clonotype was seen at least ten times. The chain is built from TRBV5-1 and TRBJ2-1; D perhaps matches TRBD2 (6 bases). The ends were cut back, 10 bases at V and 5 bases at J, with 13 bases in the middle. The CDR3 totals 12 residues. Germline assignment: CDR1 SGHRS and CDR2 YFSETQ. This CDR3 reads CAVREPHNEQFF. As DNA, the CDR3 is TGCGCCGTCCGGGAGCCCCACAATGAGCAGTTCTTC.

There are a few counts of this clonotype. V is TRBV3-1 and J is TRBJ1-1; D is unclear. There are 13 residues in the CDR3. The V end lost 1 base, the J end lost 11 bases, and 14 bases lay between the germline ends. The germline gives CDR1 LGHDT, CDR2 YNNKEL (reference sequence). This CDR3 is CASSQGFELSAFF. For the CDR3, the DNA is TGTGCCAGCAGCCAAGGGTTCGAACTGTCGGCTTTCTTT.

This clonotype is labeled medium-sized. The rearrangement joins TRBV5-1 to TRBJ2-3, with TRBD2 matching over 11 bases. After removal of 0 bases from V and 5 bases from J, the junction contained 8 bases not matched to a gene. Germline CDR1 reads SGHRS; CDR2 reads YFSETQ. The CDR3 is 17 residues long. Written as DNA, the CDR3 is TGCGCCAGCAGCTTGGCCTATAGCGGGGGGGGCGAAGATACGCAGTATTTT. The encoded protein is CASSLAYSGGGEDTQYF.

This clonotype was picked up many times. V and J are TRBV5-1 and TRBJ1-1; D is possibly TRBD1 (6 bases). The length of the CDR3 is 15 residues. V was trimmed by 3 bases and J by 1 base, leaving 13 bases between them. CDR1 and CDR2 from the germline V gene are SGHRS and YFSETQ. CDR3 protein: CASSSMGGENTEAFF. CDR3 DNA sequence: TGCGCCAGCAGCTCAATGGGGGGCGAGAACACTGAAGCTTTCTTT.

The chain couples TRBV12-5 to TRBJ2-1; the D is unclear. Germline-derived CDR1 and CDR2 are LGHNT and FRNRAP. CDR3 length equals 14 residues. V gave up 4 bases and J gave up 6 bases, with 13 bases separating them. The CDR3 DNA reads TGTGCTAGTGGTTCCCCAGGAGCTCTCAATGAGCAGTTCTTC. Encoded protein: CASGSPGALNEQFF.

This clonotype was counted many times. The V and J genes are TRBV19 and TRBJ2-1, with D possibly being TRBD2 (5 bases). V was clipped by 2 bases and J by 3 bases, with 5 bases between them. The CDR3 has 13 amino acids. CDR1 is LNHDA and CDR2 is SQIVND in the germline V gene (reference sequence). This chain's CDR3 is CASSISGYNEQFF. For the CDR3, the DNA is TGTGCCAGTAGTATAAGCGGCTACAATGAGCAGTTCTTC.

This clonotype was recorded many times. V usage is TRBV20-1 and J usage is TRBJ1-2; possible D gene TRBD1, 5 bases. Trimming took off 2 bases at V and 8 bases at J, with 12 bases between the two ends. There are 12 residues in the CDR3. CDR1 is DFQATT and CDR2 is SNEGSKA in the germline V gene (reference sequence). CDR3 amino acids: CSARMTVQGYTF. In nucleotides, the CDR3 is TGCAGTGCTAGAATGACAGTTCAAGGCTACACCTTC.

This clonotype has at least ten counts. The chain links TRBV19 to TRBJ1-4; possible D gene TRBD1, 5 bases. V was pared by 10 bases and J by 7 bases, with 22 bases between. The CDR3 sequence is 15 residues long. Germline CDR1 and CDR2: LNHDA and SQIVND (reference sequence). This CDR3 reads CATQAAGVQGEKLFF. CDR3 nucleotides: TGTGCCACTCAAGCGGCCGGGGTTCAGGGTGAAAAACTGTTTTTT.

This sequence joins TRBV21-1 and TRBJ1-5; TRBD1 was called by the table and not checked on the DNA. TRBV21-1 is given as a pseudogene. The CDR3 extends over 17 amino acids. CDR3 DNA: TGTGCCAGCAGACAGCATCAGACAGGGCATAGCAATCAGCCCCAGCATTTT. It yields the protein CASRQHQTGHSNQPQHF.

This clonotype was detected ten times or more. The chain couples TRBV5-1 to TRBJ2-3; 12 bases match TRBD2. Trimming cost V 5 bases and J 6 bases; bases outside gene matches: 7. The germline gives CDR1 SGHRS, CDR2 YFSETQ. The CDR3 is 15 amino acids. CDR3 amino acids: CASRPGLAGSDTQYF. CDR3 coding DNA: TGCGCCAGCAGACCGGGACTAGCGGGTTCGGATACGCAGTATTTT.

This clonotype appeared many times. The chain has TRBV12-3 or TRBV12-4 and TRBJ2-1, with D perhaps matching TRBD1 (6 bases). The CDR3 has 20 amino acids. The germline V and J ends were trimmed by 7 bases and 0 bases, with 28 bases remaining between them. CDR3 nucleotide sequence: TGTGCCAGCACCCATCCGGGACATCAAACTGCCCGGAGCTCCTACAATGAGCAGTTCTTC. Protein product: CASTHPGHQTARSSYNEQFF.

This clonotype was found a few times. The CDR3 DNA reads TGTGCCATCAGTAGCCCTAGGGACTATGGCTACACCTTC. It specifies CAISSPRDYGYTF. The genes are TRBV10-3 and TRBJ1-2; no definite D call. CDR1 is ENHRY and CDR2 is SYGVKD in the germline V gene. The CDR3 totals 13 residues. V was clipped by 5 bases and J by 3 bases, with 10 bases between them.

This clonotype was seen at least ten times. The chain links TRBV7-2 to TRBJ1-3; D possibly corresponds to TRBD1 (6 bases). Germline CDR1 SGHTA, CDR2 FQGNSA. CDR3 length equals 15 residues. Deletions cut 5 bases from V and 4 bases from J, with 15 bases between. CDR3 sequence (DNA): TGTGCCAGCAGCCCGGGACACAACCGGGGAAACACCATATATTTT. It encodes CASSPGHNRGNTIYF.

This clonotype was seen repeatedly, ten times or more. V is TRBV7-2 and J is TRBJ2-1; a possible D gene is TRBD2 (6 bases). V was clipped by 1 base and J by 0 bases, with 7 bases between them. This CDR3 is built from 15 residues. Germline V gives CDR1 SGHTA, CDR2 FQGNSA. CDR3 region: CASSLVAASYNEQFF. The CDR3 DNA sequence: TGTGCCAGCAGCTTAGTAGCGGCCTCCTACAATGAGCAGTTCTTC.